This TCR beta chain was recovered during a study of T cells in Graves' hyperthyroidism and ophthalmopathy. For Graves' hyperthyroidism to be stable, ophthalmopathy could not progress within 18 months. Lactation, pregnancy, other autoimmune disease or uncontrolled infection led to exclusion of patients. Orbital computed tomography, thyroid ultrasound, serum thyroxine and TRAb, and clinical symptoms together informed the diagnoses. It was less than 13 ml of fresh peripheral blood that supplied the PBMCs. This CDR3 region has 15 residues. Germline CDR1 reads KGHDR; CDR2 reads SFDVKD. V was clipped by 3 bases and J by 2 bases, with 13 bases between them. The investigators amplified TCR beta CDR3 regions from RNA transcripts. The study used the HTBI primer set for a first-round RT-PCR of the TCR CDR3. MiXCR was run by TCRdb on the multiplex PCR reads, yielding one entry per CDR3 protein. Counted here are a few hundred thousand distinct CDR3 sequences, under 15% occurring once; the ten biggest clones make up approximately 29%.

The gene calls are TRBV24-1 and TRBJ2-7, with D possibly being TRBD1 (6 bases). The sequence came from a woman in her 30s with Graves' hyperthyroidism. Specimen: blood. CDR3 DNA sequence: TGTGCCACCAGTGATGCGACAGGATCTCCCTACGAGCAGTACTTC. Protein sequence: CATSDATGSPYEQYF.